One sample yielded the 27 T cell receptor beta chains listed below, sequenced in a study of blood T cells in healthy people across ages. With a J-beta primer mix and a sample-barcoded 5' primer, a second PCR ran 7 to 11 cycles. One entry per CDR3 protein, called by TCRdb with MiXCR from the 5' RACE reads. The sample lists 600,000 to 800,000 distinct CDR3 sequences, around 52% occurring once. The material sequenced was blood. The receptor set was obtained from a woman older than 75 in good health.

This clonotype was seen many times. The chain links TRBV20-1 to TRBJ2-1, with D possibly TRBD2 on 6 matching bases. The CDR3 covers 17 residues. Germline lookup yields CDR1 DFQATT and CDR2 SNEGSKA (reference sequence). V lost 1 base and J lost 0, with 16 bases in between. CDR3 sequence (DNA): TGCAGTGCTAGAGTACTGATTAGCGGCAGCTCCTACAATGAGCAGTTCTTC. Translating gives CSARVLISGSSYNEQFF.

The rearrangement joins TRBV20-1 to TRBJ2-7, with D hard to call. CDR3 size: 14 residues. The V gene's germline CDR1 is DFQATT and CDR2 SNEGSKA (reference sequence). V was pared by 1 base and J by 1 base, with 11 bases between. CDR3 DNA: TGCAGTGCTAGAGTCCCGACTGGTTCCTACGAGCAGTACTTC. Translated, it gives CSARVPTGSYEQYF.

Ten or more counts support this clonotype. The rearrangement joins TRBV7-9 to TRBJ2-7, with D perhaps TRBD1 (6 bases). Between the trimmed V and J ends, which lost 5 bases and 4 bases, there was a span of 18 bases. The CDR3 has 15 residues. CDR1 SEHNR and CDR2 FQNEAQ come from the germline V gene (reference sequence). CDR3 sequence: CASSRGQHTAYEQYF. In DNA, the CDR3 is TGTGCCAGCAGCCGTGGACAGCACACCGCGTACGAGCAGTACTTC.

In nucleotides, the CDR3 is TGTGCCAGCAGCTCCGCAGTCGGCACAGATACGCAGTATTTT. Translating gives CASSSAVGTDTQYF. The V and J genes are TRBV7-2 and TRBJ2-3; D is ambiguous. Germline values: CDR1 SGHTA, CDR2 FQGNSA. V lost 4 bases to trimming and J lost 1 base, with 9 bases between them. CDR3 length: 14 residues.

Only a few counts were recorded for this clonotype. In nucleotides, the CDR3 is TGTGCCAGCAGCCAAAACGGACAGGCGGTTGAGCAGTACTTC. It yields the protein CASSQNGQAVEQYF. The chain uses TRBV3-1 and TRBJ2-7; 7 bases fit TRBD1. Germline loops: CDR1 LGHDT, CDR2 YNNKEL (reference sequence). V was pared by 2 bases and J by 7 bases, with 8 bases of the junction left unmatched. CDR3 size: 14 residues.

The chain couples TRBV20-1 to TRBJ2-2; TRBD1 matches 7 bases. Per germline, CDR1 DFQATT and CDR2 SNEGSKA (reference sequence). V trimming: 6 bases; J trimming: 4 bases; junction bases outside the gene matches: 11. CDR3 size: 15 residues. The CDR3 region is CSAWKGQWSTGELFF. Here the CDR3 DNA reads TGCAGTGCCTGGAAGGGACAGTGGAGCACCGGGGAGCTGTTTTTT.

This clonotype was counted ten times or more. The chain recombines TRBV7-2 with TRBJ2-4; 7 bases align to TRBD1. The CDR3 consists of 17 residues. Per the germline V gene, CDR1 is SGHTA and CDR2 is FQGNSA. V trimming: 5 bases; J trimming: 1 base; junction bases outside the gene matches: 11. CDR3 in amino acids: CASSRDRAAGAKNIQYF. The CDR3 nucleotides read TGTGCCAGCAGCCGCGACAGGGCTGCGGGTGCCAAAAACATTCAGTACTTC.

The chain uses TRBV5-1 and TRBJ2-1, with D tentatively TRBD2 (5 bases). V was pared by 4 bases and J by 7 bases, with 12 bases between. Germline CDR1 reads SGHRS; CDR2 reads YFSETQ. This CDR3 contains 13 residues. CDR3 nucleotide sequence: TGCGCCAGCAGCGGCGGGTCCGCGAATGAGCAGTTCTTC. Its translation: CASSGGSANEQFF.

This CDR3 is CASSLLSGTINEQYF. DNA of the CDR3: TGCGCCAGCAGCTTGTTGTCCGGGACAATCAACGAGCAGTACTTC. The rearrangement links TRBV5-1 to TRBJ2-7; D may be TRBD1 (6 bases). Looked up from germline, CDR1 is SGHRS and CDR2 is YFSETQ. V gave up 1 base and J gave up 5 bases, with 16 bases separating them. The CDR3 extends over 15 amino acids.

The chain recombines TRBV7-2 with TRBJ2-7; TRBD1 might be the D (6 bases). Deletions cut 2 bases from V and 7 bases from J, with 12 bases between. In germline, CDR1 is SGHTA, CDR2 FQGNSA. This CDR3 is 13 amino acids long. The CDR3 DNA reads as TGTGCCAGCAGCTTACTCAGGGGCCAAGAGCAGTACTTC. Translated, it gives CASSLLRGQEQYF.

The chain is built from TRBV4-1 and TRBJ1-2; D might be TRBD1 (6 bases). CDR3 size: 13 residues. In germline, CDR1 is MGHRA, CDR2 YSYEKL. V lost 1 base and J lost 8, with 11 bases in between. The CDR3 sequence is CASSQGRGRGYTF. The CDR3 region has the DNA TGCGCCAGCAGCCAAGGAAGGGGGAGAGGCTACACCTTC.

Details on this clonotype: One junction end does not reproduce the germline sequence, and a read error may be involved. The chain links TRBV10-3 to TRBJ2-5; TRBD1 matches 7 bases. Germline loops: CDR1 ENHRY, CDR2 SYGVKD. CDR3 length equals 14 residues. The chain's CDR3 is CAVRMGQIQETQYF. The CDR3 DNA is TGTGCCGTCAGGATGGGACAGATCCAAGAGACCCAGTACTTC.

Comment on this clonotype: At one end the junction does not follow the germline gene, possibly because of a read error. The chain has TRBV6-5 and TRBJ2-1; tentative D call: TRBD2 (5 bases). In germline, CDR1 is MNHEY, CDR2 SVGAGI. This CDR3 has 17 amino acids. This CDR3 is CASSYSRDSLDYSEQFF. In DNA, the CDR3 is TGTGCCAGCAGTTACTCACGAGACTCGCTTGACTACAGTGAGCAGTTCTTC.

This clonotype showed up just a few times. V and J are TRBV28 and TRBJ2-2, with 14 bases matching TRBD2. Per the germline V gene, CDR1 is MDHEN and CDR2 is SYDVKM. This CDR3 comprises 15 residues. J was trimmed by 6 bases and V by 5 bases; bases with no gene match: 2. The CDR3 DNA reads TGTGCCAGCAGTAGGACTAGCGGGAGGTCCGGGGAGCTGTTTTTT. Its protein product is CASSRTSGRSGELFF.

The chain joins TRBV3-1 to TRBJ2-3; TRBD2 agrees at 8 bases. The CDR3 covers 15 residues. Germline CDR1 and CDR2: LGHDT and YNNKEL (reference sequence). The V gene end was trimmed by 10 bases and the J gene end by 4 bases; junction bases not matched to a gene: 13. The CDR3 region is CATRWSGSLPDTQYF. The CDR3 nucleotides read TGTGCCACCCGATGGAGCGGGAGTCTCCCAGATACGCAGTATTTT.

The chain couples TRBV9 to TRBJ2-7; either TRBD1 or TRBD2 may supply D (6 bases each). Deletions cut 4 bases from V and 9 bases from J, with 23 bases between. CDR1 SGDLS and CDR2 YYNGEE come from the germline V gene. This CDR3 region has 15 residues. In nucleotides, the CDR3 is TGTGCCAGCAGCCGCCGGGACACTCCTCCCGGGGGGCAGTACTTC. Its protein is CASSRRDTPPGGQYF.

The CDR3 DNA reads TGTGCCAGTAGTATAAAGAAGCGACCCACAGATACGCAGTATTTT. It translates to CASSIKKRPTDTQYF. The chain joins TRBV19 to TRBJ2-3; D uncertain. There are 15 residues in the CDR3. Germline CDR1 is LNHDA and CDR2 is SQIVND (reference sequence). The ends were cut back, 2 bases at V and 2 bases at J, with 11 bases in the middle.

This clonotype was recorded at least ten times. This chain uses TRBV7-2 with TRBJ2-1; TRBD1 matches at 7 bases. The length of the CDR3 is 15 residues. Germline trimming cut 1 base from V and 5 bases from J; bases unmatched to any gene: 5. Per the germline V gene, CDR1 is SGHTA and CDR2 is FQGNSA. The CDR3 DNA follows: TGTGCCAGCAGCTTAGTACAGGGGCGGAACAATGAGCAGTTCTTC. It is translated as CASSLVQGRNNEQFF.

This clonotype was picked up one time. Germline is not matched at one junction end, which may reflect a read error. The genes are TRBV5-5 and TRBJ2-1, with TRBD1 matching over 7 bases. This CDR3 has 14 amino acids. From germline, CDR1 is SGHKS and CDR2 YYEKEE (reference sequence). The CDR3 sequence is CASSPTGAYIEQFF. The CDR3 DNA sequence: TGTGCCAGCAGCCCTACAGGGGCCTACATTGAGCAGTTCTTC.

CDR3 in amino acids: CASRSTGDGYGYTF. The CDR3 nucleotides are TGTGCCAGCAGATCTACAGGGGATGGCTATGGCTACACCTTC. This chain joins TRBV5-5 and TRBJ1-2, with 7 bases matching TRBD1. Losses at the gene ends were 5 bases for V and 4 bases for J; bases not matched to a gene: 8. The germline gives CDR1 SGHKS, CDR2 YYEKEE (reference sequence). This CDR3 is built from 14 residues.

The chain employs TRBV5-1 and TRBJ2-1; the match to TRBD2 covers 11 bases. V shed 0 bases and J 8 bases; nucleotides not matched to a gene: 7. The CDR3 extends over 16 amino acids. Germline V gene lookup returns CDR1 SGHRS and CDR2 YFSETQ. The CDR3 is CASSLEPGLAVDEQFF. CDR3 DNA: TGCGCCAGCAGCTTGGAGCCGGGACTAGCGGTAGATGAGCAGTTCTTC.

Of note for this clonotype: This may be a read error: a much more frequent sequence differs by one nucleotide. V usage is TRBV5-5 and J usage is TRBJ1-2, with D tentatively TRBD1 (5 bases). The germline gives CDR1 SGHKS, CDR2 YYEKEE (reference sequence). The CDR3 extends over 13 amino acids. CDR3 nucleotide sequence: TGTGCCAGCAGCTTGGCAGGGCCCTATGGCTACTCCTTC. This gives the protein CASSLAGPYGYSF.

About this clonotype itself: This sequence may be a read error, since a much larger clone differs from it by one base. The CDR3 loop is CASSLEAVANEELFF. In nucleotides, the CDR3 is TGTGCCAGCAGCTTAGAGGCAGTTGCCAATGAAGAACTGTTTTTT. The chain carries TRBV7-8 and TRBJ1-4; unclear D gene. The CDR3 is made up of 15 amino acids. CDR1 is SGHVS, CDR2 FQNEAQ, per germline.

The V call is TRBV21-1, the J call TRBJ2-7; the D segment call TRBD2 is taken from the table without a DNA check. TRBV21-1 is a pseudogene locus. This CDR3 spans 15 amino acids. The CDR3 DNA follows: TGTGCCAGCAGCAACCGGACTAGCGGGGCCCACGAGCAGTACTTC. It specifies CASSNRTSGAHEQYF.

The gene calls are TRBV20-1 and TRBJ2-3; D is perhaps TRBD2 (5 bases). V was pared by 0 bases and J by 3 bases, with 10 bases between. The CDR3 runs 14 residues. Germline V gene data show CDR1 as DFQATT and CDR2 as SNEGSKA (reference sequence). CDR3 nucleotide sequence: TGCAGTGCTAGAGATCGGACGGGAACAGATACGCAGTATTTT. It is translated as CSARDRTGTDTQYF.

The chain carries TRBV20-1 and TRBJ2-5; 11 bases align to TRBD2. The V gene end was trimmed by 3 bases and the J gene end by 11 bases; junction bases not matched to a gene: 11. The CDR3 loop spans 14 amino acids. Germline values: CDR1 DFQATT, CDR2 SNEGSKA (reference sequence). CDR3 residues: CSASGTSGINEQYF. The CDR3 nucleotides read TGCAGTGCTAGTGGGACTAGCGGAATCAATGAGCAGTACTTC.

In the case of this clonotype: With a much larger clone just one base away, this may be a read error. The chain is built from TRBV10-3 and TRBJ2-5, with D perhaps TRBD1 (6 bases). The CDR3 is 15 amino acids. Germline V gene data show CDR1 as ENHRY and CDR2 as SYGVKD. CDR3 bases: TGTGCCATCATTGAGTCGTGGCAGGGGAAAGAGACCCAGTACTTC. Translation gives CAIIESWQGKETQYF.